This entry lists 8 T cell receptor beta chains sequenced from one sample in a study of blood T cell repertoires in COVID-19. Clones were sequenced by immunoSEQ multiplex PCR, and TCRdb holds only the in-frame ones, with some missing. The sample records 150,000 to 200,000 clones, roughly 77% being singletons. Input material: peripheral blood. These receptors were taken from a human donor in a cohort sampled during active COVID-19.

V and J are TRBV27 and TRBJ1-5; D not resolved. The length of the CDR3 is 14 residues. Trimming removed 3 bases at V and 3 bases at J, with 9 bases between. Germline lookup yields CDR1 MNHEY and CDR2 SMNVEV (reference sequence). The DNA of the CDR3 is TGTGCCAGCAGTTTCAGAGGTAACAATCAGCCCCAGCATTTT. Its translation: CASSFRGNNQPQHF.

The chain has TRBV19 and TRBJ1-1; D might be TRBD1 (6 bases). Germline V CDR1 and CDR2: LNHDA, SQIVND (reference sequence). Trimming stripped 5 bases from V and 1 base from J, with 11 bases between. The CDR3 spans 14 residues. This chain's CDR3 is CASSAHRENTEAFF. The CDR3 DNA reads as TGTGCCAGTAGTGCTCACAGGGAGAACACTGAAGCTTTCTTT.

The chain joins TRBV6-5 to TRBJ1-1, with a weak D call TRBD1 (5 bases). Germline-derived CDR1 and CDR2 are MNHEY and SVGAGI. The CDR3 is made up of 14 amino acids. Trimming pared 6 bases from V and 5 bases from J, leaving 16 bases between. The chain's CDR3 is CASSQLGGRTEAFF. For the CDR3, the DNA is TGTGCCAGCAGCCAATTGGGGGGAAGGACTGAAGCTTTCTTT.

The chain couples TRBV11-1 to TRBJ1-1; D unclear. Trimming pared 2 bases from V and 4 bases from J, leaving 11 bases between. CDR1 and CDR2 from the germline V gene are SGHAT and FQDESV (reference sequence). The CDR3 extends over 14 amino acids. CDR3 loop: CASSLRLGPTEAFF. The CDR3 coding sequence is TGTGCCAGCAGCTTACGACTCGGTCCCACTGAAGCTTTCTTT.

This rearrangement joins TRBV30 to TRBJ2-6; 9 positions match TRBD2. V was pared by 3 bases and J by 2 bases, with 5 bases of the junction left unmatched. Per the germline V gene, CDR1 is GTSNPN and CDR2 is SVGIG (reference sequence). CDR3 length: 16 residues. CDR3 bases: TGTGCCTGGAGGACCGCGGGGGGGACTGGGGCCAACGTCCTGACTTTC. The encoded protein is CAWRTAGGTGANVLTF. The whole variable domain, remainder taken from reference TRBV30 and TRBJ2-6, is SQTIHQWPATLVQPVGSPLSLECTVEGTSNPNLYWYRQAAGRGLQLLFYSVGIGQISSEVPQNLSASRPQDRQFILSSKKLLLSDSGFYLCAWRTAGGTGANVLTFGAGSRLTVL.

The rearrangement uses TRBV19 and TRBJ1-5; D may be TRBD1 (5 bases). The CDR3 totals 16 residues. Germline V gene sequence: CDR1 LNHDA, CDR2 SQIVND (reference sequence). Trimming shortened V by 1 base and J by 4 bases, and 14 bases separated the two germline ends. The CDR3 sequence is CASSIARIDRNQPQHF. CDR3 nucleotide sequence: TGTGCCAGTAGTATAGCCCGGATCGACAGAAATCAGCCCCAGCATTTT.

There are a few counts of this clone. J is TRBJ1-2 and V is TRBV6-2 or TRBV6-3, with D maybe TRBD1 (5 bases). Trimming took off 6 bases at V and 0 bases at J, with 11 bases between the two ends. The germline V gene encodes CDR1 MNHEY and CDR2 SVGEGT. The CDR3 length is 14 residues. The CDR3 spells CASSPGAANYGYTF. Here the CDR3 DNA reads TGTGCCAGCAGCCCTGGGGCAGCTAACTATGGCTACACCTTC.

The rearrangement uses TRBV27 and TRBJ2-6, with a weak D call TRBD1 (5 bases). This CDR3 has 16 amino acids. Germline-derived CDR1 and CDR2 are MNHEY and SMNVEV (reference sequence). Trimming took off 1 base at V and 0 bases at J, with 7 bases between the two ends. The DNA of the CDR3 is TGTGCCAGCAGTTTATTGGGGCTCTCTGGGGCCAACGTCCTGACTTTC. Its protein is CASSLLGLSGANVLTF.